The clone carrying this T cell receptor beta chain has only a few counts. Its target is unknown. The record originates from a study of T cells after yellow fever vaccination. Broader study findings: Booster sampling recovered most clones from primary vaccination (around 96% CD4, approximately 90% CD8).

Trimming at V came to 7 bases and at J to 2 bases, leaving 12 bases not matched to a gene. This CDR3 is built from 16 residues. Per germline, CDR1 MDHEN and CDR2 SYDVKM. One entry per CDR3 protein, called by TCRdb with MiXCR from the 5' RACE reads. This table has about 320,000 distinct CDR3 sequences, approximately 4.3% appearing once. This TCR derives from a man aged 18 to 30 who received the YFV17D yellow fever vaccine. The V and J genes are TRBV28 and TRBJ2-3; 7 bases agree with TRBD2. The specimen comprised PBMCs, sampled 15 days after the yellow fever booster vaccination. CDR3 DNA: TGTGCCAGCACCGACACAAGCGGGATAACCACAGATACGCAGTATTTT. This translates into CASTDTSGITTDTQYF.